This TCR beta chain was identified during a study of early T cells in non-severe SARS-CoV-2 infection. Across the whole study: Unsorted whole blood bulk RNA was sequenced, with unpaired chains. Study-wide results and caveats: Matching results from VDJdb favored anti-spike CD8 responses, leaving private and CD4 specificities undetected.

The CDR3 is made up of 16 amino acids. Trimming at V came to 5 bases and at J to 1 base, leaving 5 bases not matched to a gene. Germline V lookup: CDR1 SGHTA, CDR2 FQGNSA. Individual cDNA molecules carried attached unique molecular identifiers. TCRdb re-analysed the 5' RACE reads in MiXCR, keeping a single row per CDR3 protein. This sample yields 70,000 to 85,000 distinct CDR3 sequences, of which roughly 12% are seen a single time; around a sixth belongs to the top ten. This clonotype was seen ten or more times. As yet, its antigen is unknown. The source of this sequence is an adult who was a healthcare worker with PCR-confirmed SARS-CoV-2 infection or an uninfected control (not recorded which). The donor label of this sample is uncertain. The chain uses TRBV7-2 and TRBJ2-5, with 12 bases identical to TRBD2. The source was whole blood, collected at baseline. The CDR3 protein is CASSTTSGGTQETQYF. The CDR3 DNA reads as TGTGCCAGCAGCACAACTAGCGGGGGGACCCAAGAGACCCAGTACTTC.